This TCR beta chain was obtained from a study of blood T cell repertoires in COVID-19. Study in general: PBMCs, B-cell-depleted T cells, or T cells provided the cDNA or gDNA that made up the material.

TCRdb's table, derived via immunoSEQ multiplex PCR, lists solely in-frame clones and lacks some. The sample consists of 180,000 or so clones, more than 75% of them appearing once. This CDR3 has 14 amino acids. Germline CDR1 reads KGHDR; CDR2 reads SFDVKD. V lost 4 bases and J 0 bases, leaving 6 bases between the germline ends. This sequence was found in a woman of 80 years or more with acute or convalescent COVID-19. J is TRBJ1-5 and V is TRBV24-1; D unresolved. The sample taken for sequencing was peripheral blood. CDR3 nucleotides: TGTGCCACCAGTGAGACATATAGCAATCAGCCCCAGCATTTT. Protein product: CATSETYSNQPQHF.